A single sample gave rise to the 22 T cell receptor beta chains below, sequenced in a study of blood T cell repertoires in COVID-19. Some clones are missing from TCRdb's copy, which holds only in-frame ones; the method was immunoSEQ multiplex PCR. The sample records approximately 150,000 clones, around four fifths being singletons. Material: PBMCs or T cells enriched from blood (not recorded which). The receptor set was obtained from a man aged 65 to 85 who had been exposed to COVID-19.

The gene calls are TRBV18 and TRBJ1-5, with 8 bases that match TRBD1. Germline loops: CDR1 KGHSH, CDR2 LQKENI. The CDR3 has 15 residues. Trimming cost V 4 bases and J 2 bases; bases outside gene matches: 4. The CDR3 loop reads CASSLGQGGNQPQHF. The CDR3 coding sequence is TGTGCCAGCTCACTTGGACAGGGCGGCAATCAGCCCCAGCATTTT.

The chain is built from TRBV27 and TRBJ2-7; 11 bases match TRBD2. This CDR3 has 15 residues. Unmatched junction bases numbered 5, after V lost 3 bases and J lost 4 bases. Germline V CDR1 and CDR2: MNHEY, SMNVEV (reference sequence). Written as DNA, the CDR3 is TGTGCCAGCAGTTTTTTAGCGGGAGGGCCTTACGAGCAGTACTTC. It encodes CASSFLAGGPYEQYF.

The V call is TRBV2, the J call TRBJ1-5, with D possibly matching TRBD1 (6 bases). This CDR3 has 15 residues. Germline CDR1 SNHLY, CDR2 FYNNEI. V gave up 4 bases and J gave up 4 bases, with 14 bases separating them. The CDR3 reads CASSADTGYNQPQHF. The CDR3 bases are TGTGCCAGCAGTGCCGACACAGGGTATAATCAGCCCCAGCATTTT.

V gene TRBV15 combines with J gene TRBJ2-5; D perhaps matches TRBD1 (5 bases). Trimming took 0 bases from V and 1 from J, leaving 9 bases between them. Germline CDR1 reads LNHNV; CDR2 reads YYDKDF (reference sequence). The CDR3 runs to 15 residues. As DNA, the CDR3 is TGTGCCACCAGCAGAGACAGGGTGGTCCAAGAGACCCAGTACTTC. Translating gives CATSRDRVVQETQYF.

The chain has TRBV28 and TRBJ1-1; 9 bases fit TRBD1. Per germline, CDR1 MDHEN and CDR2 SYDVKM. CDR3 length: 16 residues. Losses at the gene ends were 4 bases for V and 2 bases for J; bases not matched to a gene: 8. Here the CDR3 DNA reads TGTGCCAGCAGTTCGGGACAGGGACGGACCAACACTGAAGCTTTCTTT. Encoded protein: CASSSGQGRTNTEAFF.

This chain uses TRBV28 with TRBJ1-6; D ambiguous. This CDR3 has 14 amino acids. V lost 7 bases, J lost 9 bases, and 16 bases lay in between. CDR1 is MDHEN and CDR2 is SYDVKM in the germline V gene. In DNA, the CDR3 is TGTGCCAGCACCATCCCGACTGATCGTTCACCCCTCCACTTT. Its translation: CASTIPTDRSPLHF.

The J gene is TRBJ2-3, the V gene TRBV19; tentatively, D is TRBD2 (5 bases). The CDR3 runs to 14 residues. V shed 3 bases and J shed 5 bases, with 12 bases lying between them. Germline CDR1 reads LNHDA; CDR2 reads SQIVND (reference sequence). The CDR3 bases are TGTGCCAGTAGTATTCGGGGAGAAGGAGATACGCAGTATTTT. Translated: CASSIRGEGDTQYF.

The chain carries TRBV9 and TRBJ2-1, with unresolved D. CDR1 is SGDLS and CDR2 is YYNGEE in the germline V gene. The CDR3 loop spans 12 amino acids. V was clipped by 0 bases and J by 5 bases, with 3 bases between them. CDR3 sequence (DNA): TGTGCCAGCAGCGTAGTAAACAATGAGCAGTTCTTC. Translation gives CASSVVNNEQFF.

J is TRBJ1-2 and V is TRBV27; TRBD1 aligns across 9 bases. Germline CDR1 and CDR2: MNHEY and SMNVEV (reference sequence). The CDR3 has 15 amino acids. V was pared by 5 bases and J by 1 base, with 5 bases of the junction left unmatched. The CDR3 sequence: CASSPGQGYNYGYTF. The DNA of the CDR3 is TGTGCCAGCAGTCCCGGACAGGGGTATAACTATGGCTACACCTTC.

V gene TRBV3-1 (or the pseudogene TRBV3-2) combines with J gene TRBJ2-3; D perhaps matches TRBD1 (5 bases). Trimming removed 4 bases at V and 7 bases at J, with 9 bases between. CDR1 LGHDT and CDR2 YNNKEL come from the germline V gene (reference sequence). The CDR3 is 12 residues long. The CDR3 bases are TGTGCCAGCAGCCCAGGGTGGAATACGCAGTATTTT. Translation gives CASSPGWNTQYF.

The rearrangement joins TRBV5-5 to TRBJ1-2; D is perhaps TRBD1 (6 bases). CDR1 and CDR2 (germline): SGHKS, YYEKEE (reference sequence). The CDR3 totals 13 residues. V gave up 4 bases and J gave up 4 bases, with 11 bases separating them. The DNA of the CDR3 is TGTGCCAGCAGCCAAACGACAGGCTATGGCTACACCTTC. Its protein is CASSQTTGYGYTF.

This sequence joins TRBV11-2 and TRBJ2-4, with TRBD2 matching 8 bases. This CDR3 is built from 15 residues. CDR1 and CDR2 (germline): SGHAT, FQNNGV. V was clipped by 1 base and J by 6 bases; unmatched bases: 5. CDR3 region: CASSLAGGAGNIQYF. CDR3 nucleotides: TGTGCCAGCAGCTTAGCGGGGGGGGCCGGAAACATTCAGTACTTC. Full variable domain (outside the CDR3, taken from reference TRBV11-2 and TRBJ2-4): EAGVAQSPRYKIIEKRQSVAFWCNPISGHATLYWYQQILGQGPKLLIQFQNNGVVDDSQLPKDRFSAERLKGVDSTLKIQPAKLEDSAVYLCASSLAGGAGNIQYFGAGTRLSVL.

The chain combines TRBV19 with TRBJ2-7; a weak D match, TRBD2 (6 bases). The germline CDR1 and CDR2 sequences are LNHDA and SQIVND (reference sequence). This CDR3 region has 17 residues. V was clipped by 3 bases and J by 0 bases, with 18 bases between them. Here the CDR3 reads CASSMSFGTGSSYEQYF. Written as DNA, the CDR3 is TGTGCCAGTAGTATGTCGTTTGGGACCGGGAGCTCCTACGAGCAGTACTTC.

This chain links TRBV5-4 with TRBJ2-2; weak D call: TRBD1 (6 bases). CDR3 length: 15 residues. Trimming took off 1 base at V and 8 bases at J, with 15 bases between the two ends. Germline V gene sequence: CDR1 SGHNT, CDR2 YYREEE (reference sequence). CDR3 coding DNA: TGTGCCAGCAGCTTGATGACAGGAACGGATGGGGAGCTGTTTTTT. Translation gives CASSLMTGTDGELFF. The full variable domain, completed using reference TRBV5-4 and TRBJ2-2, is ETGVTQSPTHLIKTRGQQVTLRCSSQSGHNTVSWYQQALGQGPQFIFQYYREEENGRGNFPPRFSGLQFPNYSSELNVNALELDDSALYLCASSLMTGTDGELFFGEGSRLTVL.

Only a few counts were recorded for this clone. The CDR3: CASSVGGLGTEAFF. CDR3 in DNA: TGTGCCAGCAGCGTTGGGGGCTTAGGCACTGAAGCTTTCTTT. This chain connects TRBV7-3 to TRBJ1-1; a weak D match, TRBD1 (6 bases). V was cut by 5 bases and J by 4 bases, with 14 bases left in between. The germline gives CDR1 SGHTA, CDR2 FQGTGA. This CDR3 is built from 14 residues.

CDR3 nucleotides: TGTGCCAGCTCACCACGGGACAGGTCTAATGAAAAACTGTTTTTT. As protein: CASSPRDRSNEKLFF. The chain recombines TRBV18 with TRBJ1-4; 8 positions match TRBD1. The CDR3 consists of 15 residues. Trimming removed 1 base from V and 3 bases from J; junction bases left unmatched: 1. Germline-derived CDR1 and CDR2 are KGHSH and LQKENI. Combining the CDR3 with reference TRBV18 and TRBJ1-4 gives the whole variable domain NAGVMQNPRHLVRRRGQEARLRCSPMKGHSHVYWYRQLPEEGLKFMVYLQKENIIDESGMPKERFSAEFPKEGPSILRIQQVVRGDSAAYFCASSPRDRSNEKLFFGSGTQLSVL.

The chain combines TRBV5-1 with TRBJ2-3, with TRBD2 matching over 8 bases. Germline lookup yields CDR1 SGHRS and CDR2 YFSETQ. V lost 6 bases to trimming and J lost 2 bases; unmatched junction nucleotides: 8. This CDR3 region has 15 residues. CDR3 nucleotides: TGCGCCAGCACCTCGGGGGGGGCCATCACAGATACGCAGTATTTT. This codes for CASTSGGAITDTQYF.

This clone has a single count. CDR3 in amino acids: CASSPGGVYNEQFF. The CDR3 DNA follows: TGTGCCAGCAGTCCCGGGGGGGTCTACAATGAGCAGTTCTTC. V gene TRBV28 combines with J gene TRBJ2-1; 8 bases map to TRBD2. This CDR3 region has 14 residues. J gave up 3 bases and V 5 bases, and 3 bases lay outside the gene matches. The germline V gene encodes CDR1 MDHEN and CDR2 SYDVKM.

This clone occurred a few times. No conserved phenylalanine or tryptophan ends this CDR3, so it is likely a read error. The limits of the CDR3 on the DNA are not certain, so only TCRdb's listed CDR3 is given. V gene TRBV4-3 combines with J gene TRBJ2-7; the D call in the table, TRBD2, was not verified against the DNA. Looked up from germline, CDR1 is LGHNA and CDR2 is YSLEER. The CDR3 is made up of 8 amino acids, end residues included. CDR3: CASSPPPR.

The chain links TRBV28 to TRBJ2-3, with 9 nucleotides matching TRBD1. From germline, CDR1 is MDHEN and CDR2 SYDVKM. V gave up 5 bases and J gave up 0 bases; unmatched junction bases: 12. This CDR3 has 18 residues. The DNA for the CDR3 is TGTGCCAGCAGTGGTTACCCACCGGGACAGGGTAGCACAGATACGCAGTATTTT. This encodes CASSGYPPGQGSTDTQYF. Full variable domain (missing parts from reference TRBV28 and TRBJ2-3): DVKVTQSSRYLVKRTGEKVFLECVQDMDHENMFWYRQDPGLGLRLIYFSYDVKMKEKGDIPEGYSVSREKKERFSLILESASTNQTSMYLCASSGYPPGQGSTDTQYFGPGTRLTVL.

This chain joins TRBV4-1 and TRBJ1-1; a weak D match, TRBD1 (5 bases). Between the trimmed V and J ends, which lost 0 bases and 1 base, there was a span of 12 bases. The CDR3 is made up of 16 amino acids. Germline CDR1 is MGHRA and CDR2 is YSYEKL. CDR3 residues: CASSQDRGRRNTEAFF. CDR3 DNA sequence: TGCGCCAGCAGCCAAGATCGGGGGAGAAGGAACACTGAAGCTTTCTTT.

The genes are TRBV5-1 and TRBJ1-3; D gene ambiguous. Trimming removed 4 bases at V and 2 bases at J, with 10 bases between. The CDR3 spans 14 residues. The germline CDR1 and CDR2 sequences are SGHRS and YFSETQ. For the CDR3, the DNA is TGCGCCAGCAGCATAACGGGAACTGGAAACACCATATATTTT. Translating it yields CASSITGTGNTIYF.